This T cell receptor beta chain was obtained from a study of T cell responses to AZD1222 COVID-19 vaccine. Assay used: immunoSEQ multiplex PCR; TCRdb lists only in-frame clones, some missing. The sample yields 110,000 to 150,000 clones, around nine tenths seen once. The CDR3 has 14 amino acids. The germline V and J ends were trimmed by 4 bases and 1 base, with 8 bases remaining between them. Per germline, CDR1 GTSNPN and CDR2 SVGIG (reference sequence). This clonotype was sampled from an adult in good health. The sample in question was peripheral blood, obtained on day 0 of AZD1222 vaccination. V usage is TRBV30 and J usage is TRBJ2-6, with D tentatively TRBD1 or TRBD2 (5 bases each). CDR3 bases: TGTGCCTGGATGGGGGAGTCTGGGGCCAACGTCCTGACTTTC. Amino acid sequence: CAWMGESGANVLTF.